This TCR beta chain was sequenced in a study of T cells in narcolepsy. The CDR3 has 12 amino acids. V was shortened by 6 bases and J by 11 bases, with 11 bases between the two germline ends. Germline V lookup: CDR1 MNHEY, CDR2 SVGAGI. Assay: immunoSEQ multiplex PCR; the TCRdb copy retains only in-frame clones and omits some. The table has approximately 30,000 clones, about 89% seen once; the top ten hold 1% to 1.3%. Study results and limitations: Blood of same and different patients, but not healthy controls, reportedly held recurring autoreactive clonotypes. In some patient and control memory CD4+ samples, autoreactive clones were absent.

A remark on this clone: Its antigen is unidentified.

The sequencing sample was made of CD45RA- memory CD4+ T cells from PBMCs. The chain employs TRBV6-5 and TRBJ1-6; D is undetermined. This TCR came from a human donor with narcolepsy. The CDR3 coding sequence is TGTGCCAGCAGATCTTCGGGCGCACCCCTCCACTTT. It is translated as CASRSSGAPLHF.